This entry lists 11 T cell receptor beta chains sequenced from one sample in a study of T cell repertoires in ileal Crohn's disease. Repertoires were generated with immunoSEQ multiplex PCR, while TCRdb's copy carries only in-frame clones and drops some. The sample lists approximately 5,000 clones; 81% were seen once. Sequenced material: ileal tissue. The receptors were gathered from an adult with Crohn's disease.

This chain uses TRBV28 with TRBJ2-3, with TRBD2 as a possible D gene (5 bases). In germline, CDR1 is MDHEN, CDR2 SYDVKM. Trimming stripped 1 base from V and 4 bases from J, with 15 bases between. The CDR3 is 16 amino acids. CDR3 bases: TGTGCCAGCAGTTTATACACTAGAGGGAGTGCAGATACGCAGTATTTT. Amino acids: CASSLYTRGSADTQYF.

The chain couples TRBV6-1 to TRBJ2-3; D remains ambiguous. Germline lookup yields CDR1 MNHNS and CDR2 SASEGT. The V and J ends lost 6 bases and 1 base respectively, with 11 bases between them. This CDR3 is built from 14 residues. The CDR3 DNA is TGTGCCAGCAGGAAAGAACCAGGCACAGATACGCAGTATTTT. Translation gives CASRKEPGTDTQYF.

The V call is TRBV7-9, the J call TRBJ1-1, with D possibly TRBD1 on 5 matching bases. The length of the CDR3 is 14 residues. Germline V gene lookup returns CDR1 SEHNR and CDR2 FQNEAQ (reference sequence). Trimming removed 4 bases from V and 4 bases from J, with 13 bases in between. The CDR3 is CASSSQGGPTEAFF. The CDR3 DNA follows: TGTGCCAGCAGCTCCCAGGGAGGCCCCACTGAAGCTTTCTTT.

This clone was seen a few times. CDR3 sequence (DNA): TGCGCCAGCAGCCAAGATTCGAGCGGGGGCACAGATACGCAGTATTTT. As protein: CASSQDSSGGTDTQYF. V is TRBV4-3 and J is TRBJ2-3; 7 positions agree with TRBD2. V trimming: 0 bases; J trimming: 1 base; junction bases outside the gene matches: 4. Germline CDR1 reads LGHNA; CDR2 reads YSLEER. The CDR3 has 16 amino acids.

The V gene is TRBV7-2, the J gene TRBJ1-5; D is perhaps TRBD1 (5 bases). Germline CDR1 and CDR2: SGHTA and FQGNSA. There are 15 residues in the CDR3. V was clipped by 8 bases and J by 4 bases, with 18 bases between them. CDR3 nucleotides: TGTGCCAGCGATCCCGGCCGGGGGGGAAATCAGCCCCAGCATTTT. Amino acids: CASDPGRGGNQPQHF.

This chain links TRBV30 with TRBJ1-3, with a tentative D call TRBD1 (6 bases). The CDR3 sequence is 14 residues long. V shed 2 bases and J shed 0 bases, with 8 bases lying between them. Germline CDR1 reads GTSNPN; CDR2 reads SVGIG (reference sequence). The CDR3 sequence: CAWSRGGSGNTIYF. CDR3 in DNA: TGTGCCTGGAGTCGAGGGGGCTCTGGAAACACCATATATTTT.

The J gene is TRBJ2-5, the V gene TRBV11-2; the D gene is possibly TRBD1 (6 bases). Germline CDR1 and CDR2: SGHAT and FQNNGV. There are 13 residues in the CDR3. V gave up 5 bases and J gave up 2 bases, with 9 bases separating them. CDR3 amino acids: CASSPDRQETQYF. CDR3 bases: TGTGCCAGCAGCCCCGACAGGCAAGAGACCCAGTACTTC. The full variable domain, with the rest looked up from reference TRBV11-2 and TRBJ2-5, is EAGVAQSPRYKIIEKRQSVAFWCNPISGHATLYWYQQILGQGPKLLIQFQNNGVVDDSQLPKDRFSAERLKGVDSTLKIQPAKLEDSAVYLCASSPDRQETQYFGPGTRLLVL.

The J gene is TRBJ2-2, the V gene TRBV7-9; 11 nucleotides match TRBD1. The V gene end was trimmed by 5 bases and the J gene end by 2 bases; junction bases not matched to a gene: 4. Germline assignment: CDR1 SEHNR and CDR2 FQNEAQ (reference sequence). The CDR3 loop spans 16 amino acids. In nucleotides, the CDR3 is TGTGCCAGCAGCCCGGACAGGGGGCTTAACACCGGGGAGCTGTTTTTT. Protein: CASSPDRGLNTGELFF.

The rearrangement joins TRBV2 to TRBJ2-7; TRBD1 matches at 8 bases. J lost 0 bases, V lost 6 bases, and 10 bases had no gene match. Germline lookup yields CDR1 SNHLY and CDR2 FYNNEI. CDR3 length equals 16 residues. CDR3 DNA sequence: TGTGCCAGCAGAACAGGGGGGACTCATAGCTCCTACGAGCAGTACTTC. Translated: CASRTGGTHSSYEQYF.

V and J are TRBV11-3 and TRBJ1-2, with D tentatively TRBD1 (5 bases). The germline CDR1 and CDR2 sequences are SGHNT and YENEEA. The CDR3 loop spans 17 amino acids. V gave up 6 bases and J gave up 3 bases, with 23 bases separating them. The CDR3 sequence is CASRLLPDNKPDYGYTF. CDR3 DNA: TGTGCCAGCAGGCTCTTACCGGACAACAAGCCGGACTATGGCTACACCTTC.

V is TRBV7-9 and J is TRBJ2-7; 7 bases are shared with TRBD1. The J segment lost 5 bases and the V segment lost 1 base, leaving 5 bases of the junction unmatched. This CDR3 spans 14 amino acids. Germline CDR1 and CDR2: SEHNR and FQNEAQ (reference sequence). CDR3 sequence reads: CASSLDTGANEQYF. DNA of the CDR3: TGTGCCAGCAGCTTAGATACAGGGGCAAACGAGCAGTACTTC.